This entry concerns a single TCR beta chain. Antigen specificity is unknown. This sample stems from a study of T cell responses to AZD1222 COVID-19 vaccine. Study-wide results and caveats: Just a handful of people given AZD1222 tested seropositive at baseline. Females made up more of the donors, who were largely white British, and clonal diversity may have come out too low.

Using immunoSEQ multiplex PCR, the repertoire was profiled, and TCRdb retains in-frame clones only, with some absent. The repertoire holds roughly 120,000 clones, with around 87% as singletons. In germline, CDR1 is MNHEY, CDR2 SVGEGT. This CDR3 has 14 amino acids. The J segment lost 1 base and the V segment lost 3 bases, leaving 2 bases of the junction unmatched. The chain is built from TRBV6-2 or TRBV6-3 and TRBJ1-1; 7 bases are shared with TRBD1. This sequence was found in an adult in good health. Here the sequenced sample was peripheral blood, taken on day 0 of AZD1222 vaccination. The CDR3 sequence: CASSYRDRNTEAFF. The DNA for the CDR3 is TGTGCCAGCAGTTATCGGGACAGGAACACTGAAGCTTTCTTT.